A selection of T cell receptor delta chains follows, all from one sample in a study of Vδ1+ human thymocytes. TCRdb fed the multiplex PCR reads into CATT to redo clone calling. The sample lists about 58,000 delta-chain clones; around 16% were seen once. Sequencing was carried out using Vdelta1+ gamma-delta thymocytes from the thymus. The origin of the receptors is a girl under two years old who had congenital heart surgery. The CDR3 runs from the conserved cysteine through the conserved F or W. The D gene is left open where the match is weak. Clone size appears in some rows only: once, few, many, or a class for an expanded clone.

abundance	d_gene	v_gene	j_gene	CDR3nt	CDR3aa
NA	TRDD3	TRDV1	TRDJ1	TGTGCTCTTGGGGAACGATGGAGGATACGCGACACCGATAAACTCATCTTT	CALGERWRIRDTDKLIF
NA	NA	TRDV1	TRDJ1	TGTGCTCTTGGGGAACTGGCGGTCTCCTACCCCCCTATCAGAGGATACGCCGAAGGTTTCGACACCGATAAACTCATCTTT	CALGELAVSYPPIRGYAEGFDTDKLIF
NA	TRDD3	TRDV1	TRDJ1	TGTGCTCTTGGGGAAATGTCCTCTGATGGGGGACACCCCACCGATAAACTCATCTTT	CALGEMSSDGGHPTDKLIF
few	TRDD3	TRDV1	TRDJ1	TGTGCTCTTGGGGAACTACTCGGGATACGCAAGTACACCGATAAACTCATCTTT	CALGELLGIRKYTDKLIF
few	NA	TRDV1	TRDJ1	TGTGCTCTTGGGGAACGGAGAACCCCGACGGCGAGGAGATACGCGTACACCGATAAACTCATCTTT	CALGERRTPTARRYAYTDKLIF
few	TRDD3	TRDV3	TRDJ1	TGTGCCTTCGCGTGGGGGATATTGTACACCGATAAACTCATCTTT	CAFAWGILYTDKLIF
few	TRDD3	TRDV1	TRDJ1	TGTGCTCTTGGGGAACGGGGCGGAAGCTGGGGGATAATGTACACCGATAAACTCATCTTT	CALGERGGSWGIMYTDKLIF
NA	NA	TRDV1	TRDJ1	TGTGCTCTTGGGGAACTGGTTCAGTACGACTACACCGATAAACTCATCTTT	CALGELVQYDYTDKLIF
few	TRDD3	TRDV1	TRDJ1	TGTGCTCTTGGGGAAACCCCTGGGGGATACGGGACCGATAAACTCATCTTT	CALGETPGGYGTDKLIF
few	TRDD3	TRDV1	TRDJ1	TGTGCTCTTGGGGAAACACGCTGGGGGATGAGGGGCACCGATAAACTCATCTTT	CALGETRWGMRGTDKLIF
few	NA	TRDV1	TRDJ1	TGTGCTCTTGGGGAAAGAGGGTCCCTCGAGGGGGTACGTGGTGAGACCGATAAACTCATCTTT	CALGERGSLEGVRGETDKLIF
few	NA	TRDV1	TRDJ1	TGTGCTCTTGGGGAACCCTCCCTTCCTACGCGGGGATACCGTAGTTCCGATAAACTCATCTTT	CALGEPSLPTRGYRSSDKLIF
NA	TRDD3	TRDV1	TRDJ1	TGTGCTCTTGGGATACAAGCGCTGGTTCCTAGGGGGGATAGACTCATCTTT	CALGIQALVPRGDRLIF
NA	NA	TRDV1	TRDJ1	TGTGCTGTTGGTATGGGCGCCGGCACCGATAAACTCATCTTT	CAVGMGAGTDKLIF
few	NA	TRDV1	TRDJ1	TGTGCTCTTGGGGAACCATCCTACAGAGTTGTACTTCCCTACACCGATAAACTCATCTTT	CALGEPSYRVVLPYTDKLIF
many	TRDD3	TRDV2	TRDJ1	TGTGCCTGTGCCGAACTGGGGGATAAAAACGGCCACTTCGATAAACTCATCTTT	CACAELGDKNGHFDKLIF
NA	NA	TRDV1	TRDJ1	TGTGCTCTTGGGGGCCGTTCTTTTCCCATCGGGGGCACCGATAAACTCATCTTT	CALGGRSFPIGGTDKLIF
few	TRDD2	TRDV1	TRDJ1	TGTGCTCTTGGGAGCTTCCTAGCTGGATCGGTGCCCCATCTCATCTTT	CALGSFLAGSVPHLIF
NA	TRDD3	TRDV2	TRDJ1	TGTGCCTGTGACACCGGAAGGATTGTACTGGGGGGGGTAAACACCGATAAACTCATCTTT	CACDTGRIVLGGVNTDKLIF
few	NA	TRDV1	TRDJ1	TGTGCTCTTCTGACGTCCCCTATACCCTTACTGTACACCGATAAACTCATCTTT	CALLTSPIPLLYTDKLIF
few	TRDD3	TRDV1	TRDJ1	TGTGCTCTTTGTCGGTACGATCCCATCGGGATACTGGACTCCGATAAACTCATCTTT	CALCRYDPIGILDSDKLIF
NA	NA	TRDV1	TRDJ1	TGTGCTCTTGGGGATCCCCGAGTACCATCCACCGATAAACTCATCTTT	CALGDPRVPSTDKLIF
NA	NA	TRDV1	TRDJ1	TGTGCTCTTGGGGAACTTCCGAGCGGGTTTACCGATAAACTCATCTTT	CALGELPSGFTDKLIF
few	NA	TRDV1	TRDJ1	TGTGCTCTTGGGGAACTAAGAATGATCCTACCTTGGGGCCGGAGTAAACTCATCTTT	CALGELRMILPWGRSKLIF
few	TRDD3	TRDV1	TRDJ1	TGTGCTCTTGGGGAAGTGTTGGGGATACCCGATAAACTCATCTTT	CALGEVLGIPDKLIF
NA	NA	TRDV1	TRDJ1	TGTGCTCTTGGGGAACCCCCCTCCTACCGGTGGGGGCCCGACGATAAACTCATCTTT	CALGEPPSYRWGPDDKLIF
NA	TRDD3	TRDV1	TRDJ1	TGTGCTCTTGGGGAACCACTACTGGGGGATACCCCGTACACCGATAAACTCATCTTT	CALGEPLLGDTPYTDKLIF
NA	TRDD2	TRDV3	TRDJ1	TGTGCCTTCCATTGCCTTCCTACGTTTCTGTGTCGGGCGCCAAAAAAACTCATCTTT	CAFHCLPTFLCRAPKKLIF
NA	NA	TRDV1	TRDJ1	TGTGCTCTTGGGGAAAGGTTCTTCTCTCGGGTGTCCGGGAGACTTTACACCGATAAACTCATCTTT	CALGERFFSRVSGRLYTDKLIF
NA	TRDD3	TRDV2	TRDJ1	TGTGCCTGTGACAACCCCCTCAGGACTGGGGGATATTTGACCCTGTACACCGATAAACTCATCTTT	CACDNPLRTGGYLTLYTDKLIF
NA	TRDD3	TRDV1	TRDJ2	TGTGCTCTTGGGGAAGGGTCCTATACGTCTGGGGGAAACAAATTGACAGCACAACTCTTCTTT	CALGEGSYTSGGNKLTAQLFF
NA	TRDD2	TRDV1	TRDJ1	TGTGCTCTTGGGGGGATCCCCTTCCTACCTTACGCCTCGACCGATAAACTCATCTTT	CALGGIPFLPYASTDKLIF
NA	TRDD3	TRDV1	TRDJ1	TGTGCTCTTGGGGACCCTTTACTGGGGGATATAGAGTACACCGATAAACTCATCTTT	CALGDPLLGDIEYTDKLIF
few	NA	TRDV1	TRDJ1	TGTGCTCTTGGGAACCTCCCTTCCCAAACGGAGGAAGACACCGATAAACTCATCTTT	CALGNLPSQTEEDTDKLIF
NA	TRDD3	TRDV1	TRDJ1	TGTGCTCTTGGGGAACTGCCCCACCTTAAACTGGGGGATACCTCCGATAAACTCATCTTT	CALGELPHLKLGDTSDKLIF
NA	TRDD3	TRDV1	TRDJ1	TGTGCTCTTGGGGGGGGTTCCGACACTGGGGGATACACGGGAGCCGATAAACTCATCTTT	CALGGGSDTGGYTGADKLIF
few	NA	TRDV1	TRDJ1	NA	CALGERAFLRFLGPGDKLIF
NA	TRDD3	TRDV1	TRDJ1	TGTGCTCTTGGGGACAACGATGGGGGATGCTTTAGGTACACCGATAAACTCATCTTT	CALGDNDGGCFRYTDKLIF
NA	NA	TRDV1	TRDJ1	TGTGCTCTTGGGGAACTGCGGGGCGAAGACACCGATAAACTCATCTTT	CALGELRGEDTDKLIF
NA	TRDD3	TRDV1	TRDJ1	TGTGCTCTTGGGGACCCCATGGACCCTCTGGGGGATACCTACACCGATAAACTCATCTTT	CALGDPMDPLGDTYTDKLIF
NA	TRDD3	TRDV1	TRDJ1	TGTGCTCTTGGGGAGACCCTTCCTCCTACTTTACTGGGGGATACACCCGATAAACTCATCTTT	CALGETLPPTLLGDTPDKLIF
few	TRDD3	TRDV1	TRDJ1	TGTGCTCTTGGGGAACTGAGGGTCGTACTGGGGGATACACAACGACTGATCCCTGGGTACACCGATAAACTCATCTTT	CALGELRVVLGDTQRLIPGYTDKLIF
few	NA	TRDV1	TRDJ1	TGTGCTCTTGGGATTCCCCCCCACAACCCCTGGGGTTATGACGATAAACTCATCTTT	CALGIPPHNPWGYDDKLIF